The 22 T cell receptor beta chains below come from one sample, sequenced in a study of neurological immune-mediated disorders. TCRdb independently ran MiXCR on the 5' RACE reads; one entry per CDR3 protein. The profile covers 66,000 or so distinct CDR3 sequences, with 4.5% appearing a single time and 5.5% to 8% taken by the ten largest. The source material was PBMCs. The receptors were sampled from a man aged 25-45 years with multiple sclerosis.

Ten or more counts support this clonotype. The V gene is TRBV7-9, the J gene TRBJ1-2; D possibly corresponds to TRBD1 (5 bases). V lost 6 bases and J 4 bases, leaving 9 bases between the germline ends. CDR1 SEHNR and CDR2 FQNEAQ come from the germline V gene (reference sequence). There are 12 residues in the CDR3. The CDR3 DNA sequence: TGTGCCAGCAGTTTTGACAGCTATGGCTACACCTTC. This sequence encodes CASSFDSYGYTF.

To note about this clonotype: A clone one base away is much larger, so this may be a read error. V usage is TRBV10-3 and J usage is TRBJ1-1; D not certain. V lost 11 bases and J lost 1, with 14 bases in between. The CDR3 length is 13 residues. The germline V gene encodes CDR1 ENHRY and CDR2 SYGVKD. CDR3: CASSDTKNTEAFF. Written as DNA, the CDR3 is TGTGCCTCGTCAGACACGAAGAACACTGAAGCTTTCTTT.

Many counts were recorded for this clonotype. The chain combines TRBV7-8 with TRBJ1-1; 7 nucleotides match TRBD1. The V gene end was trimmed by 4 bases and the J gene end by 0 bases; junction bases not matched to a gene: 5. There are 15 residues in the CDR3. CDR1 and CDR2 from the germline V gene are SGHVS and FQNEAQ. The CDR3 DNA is TGTGCCAGCAGCTCACAGGGGCAGATGAACACTGAAGCTTTCTTT. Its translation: CASSSQGQMNTEAFF.

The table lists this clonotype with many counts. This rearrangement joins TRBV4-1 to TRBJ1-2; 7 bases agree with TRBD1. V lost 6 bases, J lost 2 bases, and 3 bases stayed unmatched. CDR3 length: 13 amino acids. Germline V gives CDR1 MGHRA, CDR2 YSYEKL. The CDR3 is CASRGGRNYGYTF. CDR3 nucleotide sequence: TGCGCCAGCAGAGGGGGCAGGAACTATGGCTACACCTTC.

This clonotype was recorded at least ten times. The CDR3, as DNA: TGCGCCAGCAGCACCGGACCAGAGACCCAGTACTTC. Translated: CASSTGPETQYF. This rearrangement joins TRBV5-1 to TRBJ2-5, with D uncertain. The CDR3 runs 12 residues. Germline V gives CDR1 SGHRS, CDR2 YFSETQ. Trimming removed 4 bases from V and 4 bases from J, with 8 bases in between.

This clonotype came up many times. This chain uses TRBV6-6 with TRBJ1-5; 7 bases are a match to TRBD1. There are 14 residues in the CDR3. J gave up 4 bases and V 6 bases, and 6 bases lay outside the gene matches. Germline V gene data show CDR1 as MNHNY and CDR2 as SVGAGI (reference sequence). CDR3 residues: CASSGTAINQPQHF. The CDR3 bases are TGTGCCAGCAGCGGGACAGCGATTAATCAGCCCCAGCATTTT.

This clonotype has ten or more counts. In DNA, the CDR3 is TGTGCCAGCAGGATGGAGGGGACATACTATGGCTACACCTTC. This codes for CASRMEGTYYGYTF. The chain joins TRBV5-6 to TRBJ1-2; D is perhaps TRBD1 (6 bases). In germline, CDR1 is SGHDT, CDR2 YYEEEE. Trimming took off 5 bases at V and 3 bases at J, with 14 bases between the two ends. The CDR3 totals 14 residues. The variable domain in full, with the rest retrieved from reference TRBV5-6 and TRBJ1-2, is DAGVTQSPTHLIKTRGQQVTLRCSPKSGHDTVSWYQQALGQGPQFIFQYYEEEERQRGNFPDRFSGHQFPNYSSELNVNALLLGDSALYLCASRMEGTYYGYTFGSGTRLTVV.

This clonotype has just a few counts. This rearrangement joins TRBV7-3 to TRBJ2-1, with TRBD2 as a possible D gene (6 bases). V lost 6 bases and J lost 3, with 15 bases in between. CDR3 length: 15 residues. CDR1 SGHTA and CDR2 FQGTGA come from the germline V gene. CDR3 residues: CASSIGGTLYNEQFF. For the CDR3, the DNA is TGTGCCAGCAGTATTGGCGGGACCCTCTACAATGAGCAGTTCTTC.

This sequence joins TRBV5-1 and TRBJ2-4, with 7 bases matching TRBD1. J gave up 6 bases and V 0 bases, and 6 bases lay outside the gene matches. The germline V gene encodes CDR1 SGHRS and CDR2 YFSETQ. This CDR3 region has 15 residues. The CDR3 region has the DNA TGCGCCAGCAGCTTGGGTAGGGGACAGACAAACATTCAGTACTTC. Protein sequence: CASSLGRGQTNIQYF.

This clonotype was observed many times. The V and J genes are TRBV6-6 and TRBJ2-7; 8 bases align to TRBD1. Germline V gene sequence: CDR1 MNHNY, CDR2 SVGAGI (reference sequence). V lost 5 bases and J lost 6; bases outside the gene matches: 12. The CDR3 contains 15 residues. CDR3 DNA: TGTGCCAGCAGTCCATCAGGGGGCCTCCTGGCCGAGCAGTACGTC. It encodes CASSPSGGLLAEQYV.

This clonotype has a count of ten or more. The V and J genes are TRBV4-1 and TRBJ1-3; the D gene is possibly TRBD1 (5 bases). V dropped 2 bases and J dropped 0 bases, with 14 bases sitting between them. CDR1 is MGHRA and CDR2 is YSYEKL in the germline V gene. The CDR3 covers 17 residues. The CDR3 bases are TGCGCCAGCAGCCAACATGCCCCAGGGACCTCTGGAAACACCATATATTTT. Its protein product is CASSQHAPGTSGNTIYF.

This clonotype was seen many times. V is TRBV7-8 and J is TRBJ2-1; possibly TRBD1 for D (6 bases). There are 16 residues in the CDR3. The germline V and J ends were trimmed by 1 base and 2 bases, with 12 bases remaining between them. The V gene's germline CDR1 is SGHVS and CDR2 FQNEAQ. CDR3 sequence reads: CASSLGRQAAYNEQFF. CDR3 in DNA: TGTGCCAGCAGCTTAGGTCGACAGGCGGCCTACAATGAGCAGTTCTTC.

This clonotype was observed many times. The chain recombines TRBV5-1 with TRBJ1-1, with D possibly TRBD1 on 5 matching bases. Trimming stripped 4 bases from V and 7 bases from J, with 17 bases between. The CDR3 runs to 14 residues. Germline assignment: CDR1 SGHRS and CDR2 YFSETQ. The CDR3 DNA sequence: TGCGCCAGCAGCCGGGACGGACGATCTAATGAAGCTTTCTTT. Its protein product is CASSRDGRSNEAFF. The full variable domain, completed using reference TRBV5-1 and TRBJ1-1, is KAGVTQTPRYLIKTRGQQVTLSCSPISGHRSVSWYQQTPGQGLQFLFEYFSETQRNKGNFPGRFSGRQFSNSRSEMNVSTLELGDSALYLCASSRDGRSNEAFFGQGTRLTVV.

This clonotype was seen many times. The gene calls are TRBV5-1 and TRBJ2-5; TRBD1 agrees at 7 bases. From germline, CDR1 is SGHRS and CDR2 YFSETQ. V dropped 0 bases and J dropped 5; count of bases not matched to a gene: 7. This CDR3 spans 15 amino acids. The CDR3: CASSLDGTDTETQYF. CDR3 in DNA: TGCGCCAGCAGCTTGGACGGGACAGATACGGAGACCCAGTACTTC.

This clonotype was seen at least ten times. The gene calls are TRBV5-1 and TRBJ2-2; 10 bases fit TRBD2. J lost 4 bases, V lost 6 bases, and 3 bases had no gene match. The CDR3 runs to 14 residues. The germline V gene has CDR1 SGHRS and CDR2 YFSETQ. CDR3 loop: CASKIAGGTGELFF. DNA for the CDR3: TGCGCCAGCAAAATAGCGGGGGGCACCGGGGAGCTGTTTTTT.

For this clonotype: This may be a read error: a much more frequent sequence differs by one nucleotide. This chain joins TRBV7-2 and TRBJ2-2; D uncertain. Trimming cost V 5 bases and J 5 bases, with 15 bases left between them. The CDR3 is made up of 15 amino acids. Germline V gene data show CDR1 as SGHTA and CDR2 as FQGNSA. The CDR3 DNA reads TGTGCCAGCAGCCAGACGCGCGAATGGACCGGGGAGCTGTTTTTT. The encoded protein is CASSQTREWTGELFF.

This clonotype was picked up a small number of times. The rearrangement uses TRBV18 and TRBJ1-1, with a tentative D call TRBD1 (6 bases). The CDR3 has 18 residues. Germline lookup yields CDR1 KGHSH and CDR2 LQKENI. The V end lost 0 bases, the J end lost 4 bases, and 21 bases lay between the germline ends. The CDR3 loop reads CASSPPRGAHIAGTEAFF. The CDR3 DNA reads TGTGCCAGCTCACCACCGCGGGGGGCGCATATCGCGGGCACTGAAGCTTTCTTT.

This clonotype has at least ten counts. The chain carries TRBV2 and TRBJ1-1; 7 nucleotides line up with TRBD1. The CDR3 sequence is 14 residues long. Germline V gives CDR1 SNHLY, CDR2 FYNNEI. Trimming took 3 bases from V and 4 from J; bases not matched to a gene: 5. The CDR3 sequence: CASSDLYRGTEAFF. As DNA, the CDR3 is TGTGCCAGCAGTGACCTTTACAGGGGCACTGAAGCTTTCTTT.

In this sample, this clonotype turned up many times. Here the CDR3 reads CSARAIANYGYTF. The CDR3 nucleotides read TGCAGTGCTAGGGCAATAGCTAACTATGGCTACACCTTC. The rearrangement links TRBV20-1 to TRBJ1-2; D is uncertain. Germline-derived CDR1 and CDR2 are DFQATT and SNEGSKA (reference sequence). The CDR3 has 13 residues. V was shortened by 3 bases and J by 0 bases, with 8 bases between the two germline ends.

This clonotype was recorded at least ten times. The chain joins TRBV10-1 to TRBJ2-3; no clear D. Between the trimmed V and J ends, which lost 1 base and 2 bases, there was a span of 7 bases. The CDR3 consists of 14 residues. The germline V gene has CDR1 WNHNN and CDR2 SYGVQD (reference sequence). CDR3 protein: CASSEWGFTDTQYF. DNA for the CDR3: TGCGCCAGCAGTGAGTGGGGTTTCACAGATACGCAGTATTTT.

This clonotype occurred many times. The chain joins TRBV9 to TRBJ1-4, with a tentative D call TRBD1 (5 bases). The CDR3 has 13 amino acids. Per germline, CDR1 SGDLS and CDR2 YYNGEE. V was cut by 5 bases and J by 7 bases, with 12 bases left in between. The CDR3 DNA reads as TGTGCCAGCAGTCCGGGACTTTCTGAAAAACTGTTTTTT. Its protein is CASSPGLSEKLFF. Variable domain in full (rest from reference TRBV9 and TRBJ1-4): DSGVTQTPKHLITATGQRVTLRCSPRSGDLSVYWYQQSLDQGLQFLIQYYNGEERAKGNILERFSAQQFPDLHSELNLSSLELGDSALYFCASSPGLSEKLFFGSGTQLSVL.

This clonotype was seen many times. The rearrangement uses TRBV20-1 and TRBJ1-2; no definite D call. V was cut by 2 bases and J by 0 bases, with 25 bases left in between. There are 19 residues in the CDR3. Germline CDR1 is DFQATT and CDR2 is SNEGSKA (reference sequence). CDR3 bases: TGCAGTGCTAGATTGGTCCCCCGGGAAGCATATCAATCTAACTATGGCTACACCTTC. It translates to CSARLVPREAYQSNYGYTF.